The T cell receptor beta chain described here comes from a study of blood T cells in healthy people across ages. For the second PCR, which ran for about 7 to 12 cycles, a sample-barcoded 5' primer and a J-beta primer mix were used. TCRdb called the 5' RACE reads again in MiXCR, with one record for every CDR3 protein. In the table there are 500,000 to 650,000 distinct CDR3 sequences, about 27% of which are singletons. The CDR3 sequence is 11 residues long. CDR1 SNHLY and CDR2 FYNNEI come from the germline V gene. V lost 7 bases to trimming and J lost 10 bases, with 10 bases between them. This clonotype showed up just a few times. This same sample was also taken into another study, of T cells of mothers and their children. This second study notes: Per child, 2.8 million or so TCR beta CDR3 reads were obtained, against over 9.5 million per mother.

This receptor was taken from a boy aged 2 to 9 in good health. Material for sequencing was blood. The chain carries TRBV2 and TRBJ1-4; no definite D call. The CDR3 here is CASTLTGKLFF. The CDR3 DNA sequence: TGTGCCAGCACTCTAACGGGAAAACTGTTTTTT.